Listed here are 9 T cell receptor beta chains from one sample, sequenced in a study of blood T cell repertoires in COVID-19. The assay was immunoSEQ multiplex PCR, and TCRdb's table has in-frame clones only and misses some. Of about 200,000 clones in the sample, approximately 78% are singletons; the top ten hold approximately 8.4%. Specimen: peripheral blood. The receptors shown here come from an elderly woman with COVID-19, enrolled during active disease.

The chain is built from TRBV20-1 and TRBJ2-1, with TRBD2 as a possible D gene (6 bases). There are 14 residues in the CDR3. Trimming took off 3 bases at V and 5 bases at J, with 14 bases between the two ends. The germline CDR1 and CDR2 sequences are DFQATT and SNEGSKA (reference sequence). The CDR3 reads CSASMASANNEQFF. CDR3 nucleotides: TGCAGTGCTAGTATGGCTAGCGCTAACAATGAGCAGTTCTTC.

This rearrangement joins TRBV7-9 to TRBJ1-1; no reliable D call. The CDR3 covers 13 residues. CDR1 and CDR2 (germline): SEHNR, FQNEAQ (reference sequence). V was clipped by 1 base and J by 1 base, with 4 bases between them. The CDR3 is CASSLGANTEAFF. In DNA form, the CDR3 reads TGTGCCAGCAGCTTAGGGGCGAACACTGAAGCTTTCTTT.

This clone was counted between two and nine times. The chain joins TRBV6-5 to TRBJ1-1; TRBD1 is a possible D gene (5 bases). V lost 8 bases to trimming and J lost 2 bases, with 15 bases between them. CDR1 is MNHEY, CDR2 SVGAGI, per germline. The CDR3 runs to 14 residues. The CDR3 region is CASLPFGTNTEAFF. The CDR3, as DNA: TGTGCCAGCCTCCCATTCGGGACTAACACTGAAGCTTTCTTT.

The chain couples TRBV7-9 to TRBJ2-1; 8 bases align to TRBD1. The length of the CDR3 is 13 residues. Germline loops: CDR1 SEHNR, CDR2 FQNEAQ (reference sequence). V gave up 5 bases and J gave up 6 bases; unmatched junction bases: 3. DNA of the CDR3: TGTGCCAGCAGCCACACAGGGGGCAATGAGCAGTTCTTC. Amino acid sequence: CASSHTGGNEQFF.

This chain links TRBV5-6 with TRBJ1-5; D remains unclear. The CDR3 contains 14 residues. Germline CDR1 and CDR2: SGHDT and YYEEEE. The V end lost 1 base, the J end lost 9 bases, and 14 bases lay between the germline ends. The CDR3 DNA reads TGTGCCAGCAGCTTGAGCCCAGCCAGCGGGCCCCAGCATTTT. Protein: CASSLSPASGPQHF.

This chain uses TRBV14 with TRBJ2-1, with TRBD2 identical over 8 bases. J gave up 2 bases and V 1 base, and 4 bases lay outside the gene matches. Germline assignment: CDR1 SGHDN and CDR2 FVKESK. The CDR3 is made up of 16 amino acids. In DNA, the CDR3 is TGTGCCAGCAGCCAAGTGAGGGGACTAGCCTACAATGAGCAGTTCTTC. Protein: CASSQVRGLAYNEQFF.

The J gene is TRBJ2-3, the V gene TRBV4-1, with 7 bases matching TRBD1. There are 14 residues in the CDR3. V trimming: 1 base; J trimming: 4 bases; junction bases outside the gene matches: 2. CDR1 and CDR2 from the germline V gene are MGHRA and YSYEKL. This chain's CDR3 is CASSQAGTADTQYF. For the CDR3, the DNA is TGCGCCAGCAGCCAAGCTGGGACAGCAGATACGCAGTATTTT.

The rearrangement uses TRBV7-3 and TRBJ2-3; D is perhaps TRBD2 (6 bases). This CDR3 has 13 residues. Per the germline V gene, CDR1 is SGHTA and CDR2 is FQGTGA. The V gene lost 5 bases and the J gene lost 5 bases, with 11 bases spanning the gap. CDR3: CASSLRRVDTQYF. In DNA form, the CDR3 reads TGTGCCAGCAGCCTGAGGAGGGTAGATACGCAGTATTTT.

The V and J genes are TRBV4-1 and TRBJ1-1, with D maybe TRBD1 (6 bases). This CDR3 has 15 amino acids. The germline gives CDR1 MGHRA, CDR2 YSYEKL. V lost 1 base and J 1 base, leaving 10 bases between the germline ends. The CDR3 spells CASSQGGQPNTEAFF. The CDR3, as DNA: TGCGCCAGCAGCCAAGGAGGACAGCCGAACACTGAAGCTTTCTTT.